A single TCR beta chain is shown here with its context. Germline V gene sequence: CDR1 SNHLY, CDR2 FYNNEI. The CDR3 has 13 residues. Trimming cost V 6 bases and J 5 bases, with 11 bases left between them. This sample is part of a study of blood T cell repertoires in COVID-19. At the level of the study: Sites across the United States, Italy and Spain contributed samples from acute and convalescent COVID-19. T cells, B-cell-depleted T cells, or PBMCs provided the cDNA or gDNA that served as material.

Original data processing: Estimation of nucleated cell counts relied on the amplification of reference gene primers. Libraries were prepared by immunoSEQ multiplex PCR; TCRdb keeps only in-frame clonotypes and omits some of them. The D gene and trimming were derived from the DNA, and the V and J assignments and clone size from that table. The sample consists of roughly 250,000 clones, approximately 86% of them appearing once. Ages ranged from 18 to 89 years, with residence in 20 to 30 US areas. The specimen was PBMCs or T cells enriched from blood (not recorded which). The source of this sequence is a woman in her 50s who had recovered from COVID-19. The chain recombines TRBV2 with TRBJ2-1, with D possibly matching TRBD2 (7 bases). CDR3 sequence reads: CASRGGLNNEQFF. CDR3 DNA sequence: TGTGCCAGCAGGGGGGGGCTTAACAATGAGCAGTTCTTC. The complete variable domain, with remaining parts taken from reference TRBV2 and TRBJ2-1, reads EPEVTQTPSHQVTQMGQEVILRCVPISNHLYFYWYRQILGQKVEFLVSFYNNEISEKSEIFDDQFSVERPDGSNFTLKIRSTKLEDSAMYFCASRGGLNNEQFFGPGTRLTVL.